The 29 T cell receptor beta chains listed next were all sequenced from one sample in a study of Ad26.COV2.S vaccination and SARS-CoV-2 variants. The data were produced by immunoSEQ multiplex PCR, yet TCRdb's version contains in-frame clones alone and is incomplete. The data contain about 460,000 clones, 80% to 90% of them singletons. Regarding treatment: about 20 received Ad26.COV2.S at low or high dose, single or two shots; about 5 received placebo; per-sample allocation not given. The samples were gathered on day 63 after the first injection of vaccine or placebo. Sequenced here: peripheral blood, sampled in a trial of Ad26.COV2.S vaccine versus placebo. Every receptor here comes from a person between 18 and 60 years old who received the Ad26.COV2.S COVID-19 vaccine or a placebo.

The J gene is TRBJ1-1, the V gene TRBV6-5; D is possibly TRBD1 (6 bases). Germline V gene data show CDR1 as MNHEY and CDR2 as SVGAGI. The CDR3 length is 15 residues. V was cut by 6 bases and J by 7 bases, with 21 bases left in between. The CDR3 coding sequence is TGTGCCAGCAGGGGACCGGGCGCTACAGGGATTGAAGCTTTCTTT. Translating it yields CASRGPGATGIEAFF.

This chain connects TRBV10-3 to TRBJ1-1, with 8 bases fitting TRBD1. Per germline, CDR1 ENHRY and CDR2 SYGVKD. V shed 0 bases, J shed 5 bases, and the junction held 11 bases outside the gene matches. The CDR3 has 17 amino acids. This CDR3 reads CAISESIFRGRRTEAFF. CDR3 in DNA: TGTGCCATCAGTGAGTCGATTTTCAGGGGGCGACGGACTGAAGCTTTCTTT.

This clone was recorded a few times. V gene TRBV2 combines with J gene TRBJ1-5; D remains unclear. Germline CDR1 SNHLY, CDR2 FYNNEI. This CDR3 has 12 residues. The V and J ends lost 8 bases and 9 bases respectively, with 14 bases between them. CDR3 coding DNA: TGTGCCAGCCGGGGAGAGTTATGGCCCCAGCATTTT. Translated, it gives CASRGELWPQHF.

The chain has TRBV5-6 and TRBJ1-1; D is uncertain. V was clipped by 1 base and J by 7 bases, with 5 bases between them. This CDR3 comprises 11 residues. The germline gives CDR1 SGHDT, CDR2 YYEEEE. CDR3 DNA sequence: TGTGCCAGCAGCTTGTACCTTGAAGCTTTCTTT. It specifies CASSLYLEAFF.

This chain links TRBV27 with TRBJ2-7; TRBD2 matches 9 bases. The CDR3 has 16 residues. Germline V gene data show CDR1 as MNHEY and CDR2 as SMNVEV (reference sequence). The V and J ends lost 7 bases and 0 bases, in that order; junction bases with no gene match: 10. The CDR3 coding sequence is TGTGCCAGCATAGGTCCCAGCGGGGGGCCCTCCTACGAGCAGTACTTC. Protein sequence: CASIGPSGGPSYEQYF.

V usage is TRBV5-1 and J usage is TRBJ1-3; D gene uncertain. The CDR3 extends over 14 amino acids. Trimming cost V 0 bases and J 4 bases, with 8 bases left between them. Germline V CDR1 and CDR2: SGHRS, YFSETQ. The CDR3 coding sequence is TGCGCCAGCAGCTTGGCCTCATTAGGAAACACCATATATTTT. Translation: CASSLASLGNTIYF.

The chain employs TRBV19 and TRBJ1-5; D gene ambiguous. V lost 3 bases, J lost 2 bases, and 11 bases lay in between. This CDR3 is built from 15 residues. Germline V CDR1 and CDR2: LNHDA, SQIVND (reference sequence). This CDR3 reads CASSMLQFGNQPQHF. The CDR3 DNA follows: TGTGCCAGTAGTATGTTACAGTTCGGCAATCAGCCCCAGCATTTT.

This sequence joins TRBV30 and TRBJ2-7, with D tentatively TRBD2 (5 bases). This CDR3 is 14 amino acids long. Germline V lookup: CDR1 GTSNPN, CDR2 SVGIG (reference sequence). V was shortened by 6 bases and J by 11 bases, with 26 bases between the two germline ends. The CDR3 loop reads CACQKPQAGDQKYF. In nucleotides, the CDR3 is TGTGCCTGCCAAAAACCCCAGGCCGGGGATCAAAAGTACTTC.

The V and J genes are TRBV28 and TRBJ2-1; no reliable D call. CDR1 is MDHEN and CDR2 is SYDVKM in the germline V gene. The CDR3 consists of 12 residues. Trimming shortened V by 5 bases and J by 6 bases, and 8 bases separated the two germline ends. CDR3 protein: CASSLSSNEQFF. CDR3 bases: TGTGCCAGCAGTCTGTCTTCCAATGAGCAGTTCTTC.

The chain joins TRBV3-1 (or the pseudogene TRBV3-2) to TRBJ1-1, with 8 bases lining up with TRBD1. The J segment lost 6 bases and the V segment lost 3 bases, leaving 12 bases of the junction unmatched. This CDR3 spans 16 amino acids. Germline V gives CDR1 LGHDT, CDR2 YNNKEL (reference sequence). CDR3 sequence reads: CASSQDPDRAGAEAFF. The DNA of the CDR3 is TGTGCCAGCAGCCAGGACCCGGACAGGGCCGGGGCTGAAGCTTTCTTT.

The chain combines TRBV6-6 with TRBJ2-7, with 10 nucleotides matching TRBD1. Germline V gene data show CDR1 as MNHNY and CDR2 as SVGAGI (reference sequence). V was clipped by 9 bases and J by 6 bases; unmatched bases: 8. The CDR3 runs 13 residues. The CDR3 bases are TGTGCCAGTTTCTGGGGGACAGGGGCCGAGCAGTACTTC. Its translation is CASFWGTGAEQYF.

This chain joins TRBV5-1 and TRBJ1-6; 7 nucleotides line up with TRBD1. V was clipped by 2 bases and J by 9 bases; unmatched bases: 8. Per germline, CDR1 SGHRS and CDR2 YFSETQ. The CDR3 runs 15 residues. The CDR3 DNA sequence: TGCGCCAGCAGCTTCGGCACAGGGGATACTTCACCCCTCCACTTT. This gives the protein CASSFGTGDTSPLHF. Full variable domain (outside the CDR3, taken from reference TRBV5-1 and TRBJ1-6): KAGVTQTPRYLIKTRGQQVTLSCSPISGHRSVSWYQQTPGQGLQFLFEYFSETQRNKGNFPGRFSGRQFSNSRSEMNVSTLELGDSALYLCASSFGTGDTSPLHFGNGTRLTVT.

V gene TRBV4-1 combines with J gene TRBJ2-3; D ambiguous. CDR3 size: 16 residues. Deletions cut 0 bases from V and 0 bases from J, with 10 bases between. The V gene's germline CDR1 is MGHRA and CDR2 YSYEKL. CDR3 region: CASSQDRSLSTDTQYF. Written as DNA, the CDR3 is TGCGCCAGCAGCCAAGATCGCAGTCTTAGCACAGATACGCAGTATTTT.

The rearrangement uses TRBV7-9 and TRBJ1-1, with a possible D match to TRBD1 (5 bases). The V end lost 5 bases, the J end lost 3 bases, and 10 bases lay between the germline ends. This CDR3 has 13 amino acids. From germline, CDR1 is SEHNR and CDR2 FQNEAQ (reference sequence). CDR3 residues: CASSPTGDTEAFF. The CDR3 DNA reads TGTGCCAGCAGCCCGACGGGGGACACTGAAGCTTTCTTT.

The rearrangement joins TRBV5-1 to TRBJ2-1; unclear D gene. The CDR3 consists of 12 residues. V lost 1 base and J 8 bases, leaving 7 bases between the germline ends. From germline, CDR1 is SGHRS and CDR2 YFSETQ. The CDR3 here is CASSLQTDEQFF. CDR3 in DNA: TGCGCCAGCAGCTTGCAAACCGATGAGCAGTTCTTC.

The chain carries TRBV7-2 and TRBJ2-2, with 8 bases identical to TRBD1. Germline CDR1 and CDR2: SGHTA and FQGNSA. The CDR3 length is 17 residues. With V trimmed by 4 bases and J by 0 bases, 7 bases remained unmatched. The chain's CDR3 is CASSSYLGQANTGELFF. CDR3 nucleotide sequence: TGTGCCAGCAGCTCGTACCTGGGACAGGCGAACACCGGGGAGCTGTTTTTT.

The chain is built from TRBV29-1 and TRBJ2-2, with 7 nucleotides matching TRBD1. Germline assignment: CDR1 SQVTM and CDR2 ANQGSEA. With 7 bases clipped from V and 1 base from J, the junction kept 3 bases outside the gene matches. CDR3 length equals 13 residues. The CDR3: CSAWTGNTGELFF. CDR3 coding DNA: TGCAGCGCTTGGACAGGGAACACCGGGGAGCTGTTTTTT.

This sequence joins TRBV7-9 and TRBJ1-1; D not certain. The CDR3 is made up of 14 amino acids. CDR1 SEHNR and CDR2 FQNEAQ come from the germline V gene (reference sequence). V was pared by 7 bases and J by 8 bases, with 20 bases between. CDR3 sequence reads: CASNPGRLVGEAFF. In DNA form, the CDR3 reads TGTGCCAGCAATCCTGGCCGTTTGGTGGGGGAAGCTTTCTTT.

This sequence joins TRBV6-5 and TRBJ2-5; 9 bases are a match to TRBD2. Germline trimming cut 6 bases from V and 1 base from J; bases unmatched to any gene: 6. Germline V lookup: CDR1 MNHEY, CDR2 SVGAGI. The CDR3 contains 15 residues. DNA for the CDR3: TGTGCCAGCAGATACCTTAGCGGGAGCCAAGAGACCCAGTACTTC. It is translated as CASRYLSGSQETQYF.

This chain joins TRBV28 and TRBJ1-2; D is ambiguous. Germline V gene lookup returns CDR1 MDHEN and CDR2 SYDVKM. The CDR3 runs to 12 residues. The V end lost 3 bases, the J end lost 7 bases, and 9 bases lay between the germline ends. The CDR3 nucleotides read TGTGCCAGCAGTTTTCCTATGGGTGGCTACACCTTC. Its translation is CASSFPMGGYTF.

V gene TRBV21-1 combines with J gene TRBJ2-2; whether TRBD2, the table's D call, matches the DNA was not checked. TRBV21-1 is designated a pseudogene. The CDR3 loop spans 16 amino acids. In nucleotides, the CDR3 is TGTGCCAGCAGCAAAGACGAGTCAACGCCCACCGGGGAGCTGTTTTTT. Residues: CASSKDESTPTGELFF.

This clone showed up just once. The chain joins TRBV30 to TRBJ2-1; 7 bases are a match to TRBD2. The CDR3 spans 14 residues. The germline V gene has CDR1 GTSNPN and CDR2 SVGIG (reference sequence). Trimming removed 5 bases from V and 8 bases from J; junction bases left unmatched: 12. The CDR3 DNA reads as TGTGCCTGGGGCAGGGACGGGAGGTCCCATGAGCAGTTCTTC. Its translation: CAWGRDGRSHEQFF.

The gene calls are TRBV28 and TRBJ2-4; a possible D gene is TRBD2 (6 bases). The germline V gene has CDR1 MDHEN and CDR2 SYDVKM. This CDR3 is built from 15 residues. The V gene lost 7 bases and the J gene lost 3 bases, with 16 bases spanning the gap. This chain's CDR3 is CASTPGQGGKNIQYF. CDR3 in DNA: TGTGCCAGCACCCCAGGGCAGGGAGGCAAAAACATTCAGTACTTC.

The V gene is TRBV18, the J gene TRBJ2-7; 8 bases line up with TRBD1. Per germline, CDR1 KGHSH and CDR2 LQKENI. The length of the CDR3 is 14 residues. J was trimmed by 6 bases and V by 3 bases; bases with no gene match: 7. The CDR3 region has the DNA TGTGCCAGCTCACCGGGACAGGTCTCCGGCGAGCAGTACTTC. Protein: CASSPGQVSGEQYF.

The CDR3 sequence is CATSRDLGRNEQFF. Written as DNA, the CDR3 is TGTGCCACCAGCAGAGATCTGGGGCGCAATGAGCAGTTCTTC. The genes are TRBV15 and TRBJ2-1; weak D call: TRBD1 (5 bases). This CDR3 contains 14 residues. The germline CDR1 and CDR2 sequences are LNHNV and YYDKDF (reference sequence). Trimming pared 0 bases from V and 6 bases from J, leaving 9 bases between. The whole variable domain, filled in from reference TRBV15 and TRBJ2-1, reads DAMVIQNPRYQVTQFGKPVTLSCSQTLNHNVMYWYQQKSSQAPKLLFHYYDKDFNNEADTPDNFQSRRPNTSFCFLDIRSPGLGDTAMYLCATSRDLGRNEQFFGPGTRLTVL.

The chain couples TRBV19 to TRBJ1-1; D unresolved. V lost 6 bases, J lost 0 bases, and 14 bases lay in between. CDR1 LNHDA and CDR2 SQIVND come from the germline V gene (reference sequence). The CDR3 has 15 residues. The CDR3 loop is CASSPHMGLNTEAFF. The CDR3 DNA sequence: TGTGCCAGTAGCCCACACATGGGGTTGAACACTGAAGCTTTCTTT.

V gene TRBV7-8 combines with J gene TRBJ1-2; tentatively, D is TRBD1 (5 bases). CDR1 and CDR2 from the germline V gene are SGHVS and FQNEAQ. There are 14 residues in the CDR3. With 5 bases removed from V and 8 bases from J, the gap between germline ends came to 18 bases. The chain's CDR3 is CASSPGHLLGGYTF. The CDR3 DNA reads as TGTGCCAGCAGCCCAGGACACCTCCTGGGAGGCTACACCTTC.

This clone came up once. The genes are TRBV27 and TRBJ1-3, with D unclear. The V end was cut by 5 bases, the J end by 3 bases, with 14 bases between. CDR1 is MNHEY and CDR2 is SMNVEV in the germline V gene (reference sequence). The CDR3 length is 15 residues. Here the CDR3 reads CASSPRAIDGNTIYF. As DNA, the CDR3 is TGTGCCAGCAGTCCTCGGGCGATTGATGGAAACACCATATATTTT.

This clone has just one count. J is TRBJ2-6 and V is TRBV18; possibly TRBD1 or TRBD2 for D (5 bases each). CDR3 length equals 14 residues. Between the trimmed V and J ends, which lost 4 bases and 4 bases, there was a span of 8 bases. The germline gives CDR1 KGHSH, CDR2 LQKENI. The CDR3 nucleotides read TGTGCCAGCTCACAGGGGAGCGGGGCCAACGTCCTGACTTTC. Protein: CASSQGSGANVLTF.